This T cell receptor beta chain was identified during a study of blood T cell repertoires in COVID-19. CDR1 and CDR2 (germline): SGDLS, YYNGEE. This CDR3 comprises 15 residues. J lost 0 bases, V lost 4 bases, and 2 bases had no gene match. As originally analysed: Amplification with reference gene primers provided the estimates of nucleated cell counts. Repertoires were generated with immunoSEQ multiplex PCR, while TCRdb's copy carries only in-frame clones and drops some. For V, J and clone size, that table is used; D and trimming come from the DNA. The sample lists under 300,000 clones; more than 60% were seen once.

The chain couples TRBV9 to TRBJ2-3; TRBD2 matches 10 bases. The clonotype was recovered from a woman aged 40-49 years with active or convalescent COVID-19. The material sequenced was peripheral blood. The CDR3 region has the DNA TGTGCCAGCAGCACTAGCGGGGTTAGCACAGATACGCAGTATTTT. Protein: CASSTSGVSTDTQYF. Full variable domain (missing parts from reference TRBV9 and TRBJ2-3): DSGVTQTPKHLITATGQRVTLRCSPRSGDLSVYWYQQSLDQGLQFLIQYYNGEERAKGNILERFSAQQFPDLHSELNLSSLELGDSALYFCASSTSGVSTDTQYFGPGTRLTVL.